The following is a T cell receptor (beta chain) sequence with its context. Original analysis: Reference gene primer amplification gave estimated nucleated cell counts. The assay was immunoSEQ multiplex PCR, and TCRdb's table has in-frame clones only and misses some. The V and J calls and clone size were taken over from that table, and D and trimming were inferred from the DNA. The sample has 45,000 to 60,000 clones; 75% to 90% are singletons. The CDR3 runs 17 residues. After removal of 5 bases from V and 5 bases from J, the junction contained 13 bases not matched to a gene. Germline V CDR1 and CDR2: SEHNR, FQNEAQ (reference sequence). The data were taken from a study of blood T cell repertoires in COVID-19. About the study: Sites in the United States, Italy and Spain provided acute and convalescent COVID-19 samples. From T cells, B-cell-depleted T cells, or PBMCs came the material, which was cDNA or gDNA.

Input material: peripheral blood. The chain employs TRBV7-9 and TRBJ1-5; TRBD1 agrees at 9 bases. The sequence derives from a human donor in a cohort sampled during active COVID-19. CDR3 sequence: CASSPGTGLGDYQPQHF. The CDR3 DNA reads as TGTGCCAGCAGCCCAGGGACAGGGTTGGGGGATTATCAGCCCCAGCATTTT.